One sample yielded the 24 T cell receptor beta chains listed below, sequenced in a study of early stage breast cancer tumors. TCRdb keeps only in-frame clones here, not all; method: immunoSEQ multiplex PCR. The sample holds about 14,000 clones, 79% seen once. Sequenced material: normal breast tissue next to the tumor. Receptor source: a person aged 45-60 years with breast cancer.

This chain uses TRBV21-1 with TRBJ2-7; TRBD2 is the table's D call and was not checked against the DNA. TRBV21-1 corresponds to a pseudogene. The CDR3 spans 15 residues. In nucleotides, the CDR3 is TGTGCCAGCAGCAAAAACGAACTAGCGGTATCCGAGCAGTACTTC. Its protein is CASSKNELAVSEQYF.

V and J are TRBV6-6 and TRBJ2-3, with unresolved D. Germline-derived CDR1 and CDR2 are MNHNY and SVGAGI (reference sequence). Trimming took off 2 bases at V and 2 bases at J, with 8 bases between the two ends. The CDR3 length is 14 residues. In DNA form, the CDR3 reads TGTGCCAGCAGTTACATACTTAACACAGATACGCAGTATTTT. Residues: CASSYILNTDTQYF.

The chain joins TRBV9 to TRBJ2-1; 13 nucleotides align to TRBD2. Germline V gene sequence: CDR1 SGDLS, CDR2 YYNGEE. The CDR3 sequence is 16 residues long. Trimming cost V 2 bases and J 7 bases; bases outside gene matches: 6. CDR3 sequence (DNA): TGTGCCAGCAGCGTTAGACTAGCGGGAGGATTAAATGAGCAGTTCTTC. It is translated as CASSVRLAGGLNEQFF.

The chain links TRBV7-8 to TRBJ1-3; D possibly corresponds to TRBD1 (5 bases). The CDR3 contains 15 residues. Germline V gene sequence: CDR1 SGHVS, CDR2 FQNEAQ. The germline V and J ends were trimmed by 8 bases and 0 bases, with 14 bases remaining between them. DNA of the CDR3: TGTGCCAGCGCCCCCAGGGCGAACTCTGGAAACACCATATATTTT. This sequence encodes CASAPRANSGNTIYF. Full variable domain (outside the CDR3, taken from reference TRBV7-8 and TRBJ1-3): GAGVSQSPRYKVAKRGQDVALRCDPISGHVSLFWYQQALGQGPEFLTYFQNEAQLDKSGLPSDRFFAERPEGSVSTLKIQRTQQEDSAVYLCASAPRANSGNTIYFGEGSWLTVV.

CDR3 nucleotide sequence: TGTGCCAGCAGCCGCCCTATGAACACTGAAGCTTTCTTT. Translating gives CASSRPMNTEAFF. V gene TRBV13 combines with J gene TRBJ1-1; D remains ambiguous. The CDR3 runs to 13 residues. The germline V gene has CDR1 PRHDT and CDR2 FYEKMQ (reference sequence). V lost 5 bases to trimming and J lost 0 bases, with 7 bases between them.

This clone appeared a single time. The DNA for the CDR3 is TGTGCCAGCTCACCCGACAGAAGGGGGACCACTGAAGCTTTCTTT. It specifies CASSPDRRGTTEAFF. This rearrangement joins TRBV18 to TRBJ1-1; tentatively, D is TRBD1 (6 bases). CDR3 length: 15 amino acids. V was pared by 3 bases and J by 4 bases, with 15 bases between. Germline CDR1 reads KGHSH; CDR2 reads LQKENI.

The rearrangement links TRBV29-1 to TRBJ2-3; TRBD2 matches 12 bases. Per germline, CDR1 SQVTM and CDR2 ANQGSEA. J lost 3 bases, V lost 4 bases, and 5 bases had no gene match. There are 15 residues in the CDR3. The chain's CDR3 is CSVVSSGGATDTQYF. The CDR3 DNA follows: TGCAGCGTTGTCTCTAGCGGGGGGGCGACAGATACGCAGTATTTT.

The genes are TRBV29-1 and TRBJ1-1; tentative D call: TRBD1 (6 bases). This CDR3 has 13 amino acids. Germline CDR1 is SQVTM and CDR2 is ANQGSEA. The V and J ends lost 3 bases and 5 bases respectively, with 13 bases between them. Written as DNA, the CDR3 is TGCAGCGTTGACGGGGGGCCGGGAACTGAAGCTTTCTTT. It specifies CSVDGGPGTEAFF.

V is TRBV12-5 and J is TRBJ1-1; D call uncertain. This CDR3 comprises 19 residues. V was trimmed by 4 bases and J by 0 bases, leaving 24 bases between them. Germline CDR1 LGHNT, CDR2 FRNRAP. This CDR3 is CASGWVPPFLHKVNTEAFF. CDR3 bases: TGTGCTAGTGGTTGGGTCCCCCCTTTTTTGCATAAGGTGAACACTGAAGCTTTCTTT. The full variable domain, in which reference TRBV12-5 and TRBJ1-1 provide the parts outside the CDR3, is DARVTQTPRHKVTEMGQEVTMRCQPILGHNTVFWYRQTMMQGLELLAYFRNRAPLDDSGMPKDRFSAEMPDATLATLKIQPSEPRDSAVYFCASGWVPPFLHKVNTEAFFGQGTRLTVV.

This clone was counted between two and nine times. The V and J genes are TRBV30 and TRBJ1-1; D gene uncertain. Germline V gene sequence: CDR1 GTSNPN, CDR2 SVGIG (reference sequence). The CDR3 loop spans 14 amino acids. V lost 4 bases and J 1 base, leaving 13 bases between the germline ends. Here the CDR3 DNA reads TGTGCCTGGAAGGTCGGCTCCAAGAACACTGAAGCTTTCTTT. This sequence encodes CAWKVGSKNTEAFF.

The chain carries TRBV6-5 and TRBJ1-2, with D perhaps matching TRBD1 (5 bases). Germline CDR1 is MNHEY and CDR2 is SVGAGI. CDR3 length: 15 residues. V lost 6 bases to trimming and J lost 8 bases, with 22 bases between them. CDR3 nucleotide sequence: TGTGCCAGCAGAAATACTCAGCCCTCCAGGGAGGGCTACACCTTC. Translation gives CASRNTQPSREGYTF.

The rearrangement joins TRBV6-5 to TRBJ2-5, with 10 bases aligning to TRBD2. The CDR3 sequence is 15 residues long. Trimming removed 4 bases from V and 2 bases from J; junction bases left unmatched: 4. In germline, CDR1 is MNHEY, CDR2 SVGAGI. The CDR3 reads CASSSWTSGQETQYF. The CDR3 region has the DNA TGTGCCAGCAGTTCGTGGACTAGCGGACAAGAGACCCAGTACTTC.

The genes are TRBV6-6 and TRBJ1-3; D is uncertain. CDR3 size: 11 residues. Trimming left V 10 bases short and J 0 bases short, with 4 bases between. In germline, CDR1 is MNHNY, CDR2 SVGAGI (reference sequence). The CDR3, as DNA: TGTGCCATCAACTCTGGAAACACCATATATTTT. Its protein is CAINSGNTIYF.

This clone has a handful of counts. The V and J genes are TRBV9 and TRBJ1-5, with D tentatively TRBD1 (5 bases). V was clipped by 0 bases and J by 7 bases, with 14 bases between them. In germline, CDR1 is SGDLS, CDR2 YYNGEE. This CDR3 comprises 15 residues. The CDR3 DNA reads TGTGCCAGCAGCGTAGGCCCCCAGGGTCACCAGCCCCAGCATTTT. This sequence encodes CASSVGPQGHQPQHF.

The V and J genes are TRBV19 and TRBJ1-6; D is uncertain. V shed 8 bases and J shed 0 bases, with 11 bases lying between them. Looked up from germline, CDR1 is LNHDA and CDR2 is SQIVND (reference sequence). The CDR3 runs 15 residues. CDR3 amino acids: CASSTASSYNSPLHF. The CDR3 DNA reads TGTGCCAGTTCTACAGCGAGCTCCTATAATTCACCCCTCCACTTT.

This CDR3 is CASSLSPRAKAFF. The CDR3 nucleotides are TGTGCCAGCAGCTTAAGTCCCAGGGCCAAAGCTTTCTTT. V and J are TRBV11-2 and TRBJ1-1; D perhaps matches TRBD1 (5 bases). CDR3 length: 13 residues. CDR1 SGHAT and CDR2 FQNNGV come from the germline V gene. V lost 2 bases and J 9 bases, leaving 13 bases between the germline ends.

J is TRBJ2-7 and V is TRBV5-1; perhaps TRBD1 as D (6 bases). The CDR3 spans 15 residues. Germline assignment: CDR1 SGHRS and CDR2 YFSETQ. V lost 1 base to trimming and J lost 2 bases, with 13 bases between them. The CDR3 DNA follows: TGCGCCAGCAGCTTGCTTGGGCAGGGGCCCTACGAGCAGTACTTC. Translation: CASSLLGQGPYEQYF.

This clone was found a few times. The V and J genes are TRBV7-6 and TRBJ1-1; D is perhaps TRBD1 (5 bases). V was cut by 5 bases and J by 2 bases, with 9 bases left in between. CDR3 size: 13 residues. Per germline, CDR1 SGHVS and CDR2 FNYEAQ. DNA of the CDR3: TGTGCCAGCAGCCTCGACAGAAACACTGAAGCTTTCTTT. This gives the protein CASSLDRNTEAFF.

This clone was counted a single time. Here the CDR3 reads CASTRTGGYEQYF. In DNA form, the CDR3 reads TGTGCCAGCACAAGGACAGGGGGCTACGAGCAGTACTTC. V gene TRBV28 combines with J gene TRBJ2-7; 10 bases fit TRBD1. Germline CDR1 reads MDHEN; CDR2 reads SYDVKM. The CDR3 runs to 13 residues. With V trimmed by 7 bases and J by 3 bases, 3 bases remained unmatched.

The V and J genes are TRBV7-2 and TRBJ2-4; D possibly corresponds to TRBD1 (6 bases). The CDR3 loop spans 13 amino acids. V lost 3 bases to trimming and J lost 6 bases, with 9 bases between them. Per germline, CDR1 SGHTA and CDR2 FQGNSA. The CDR3 nucleotides read TGTGCCAGCAGCTTTCAGGGGATAAACATTCAGTACTTC. Its protein product is CASSFQGINIQYF.

V is TRBV4-2 and J is TRBJ2-5, with 7 bases identical to TRBD2. J gave up 4 bases and V 1 base, and 9 bases lay outside the gene matches. The V gene's germline CDR1 is LGHNA and CDR2 YNFKEQ. There are 16 residues in the CDR3. CDR3 amino acids: CASSQVHAGRGETQYF. In nucleotides, the CDR3 is TGTGCCAGCAGCCAAGTCCATGCAGGGAGGGGAGAGACCCAGTACTTC.

This sequence joins TRBV7-8 and TRBJ2-2; no definite D call. This CDR3 comprises 14 residues. The germline gives CDR1 SGHVS, CDR2 FQNEAQ. Trimming took 2 bases from V and 8 from J, leaving 12 bases between them. The CDR3 region is CASSLPLFGGELFF. DNA for the CDR3: TGTGCCAGCAGCTTACCTCTTTTCGGGGGGGAGCTGTTTTTT.

V usage is TRBV28 and J usage is TRBJ2-3; 9 bases match TRBD1. The germline CDR1 and CDR2 sequences are MDHEN and SYDVKM. This CDR3 is built from 14 residues. Trimming took 2 bases from V and 7 from J; bases not matched to a gene: 4. DNA for the CDR3: TGTGCCAGCAGTTTACCACAGGGGGCGAATACGCAGTATTTT. This sequence encodes CASSLPQGANTQYF.

CDR3 sequence: CAWSVVGNTIYF. The CDR3 coding sequence is TGTGCCTGGAGTGTAGTGGGAAACACCATATATTTT. The chain couples TRBV30 to TRBJ1-3, with D hard to call. The CDR3 runs 12 residues. The V end lost 0 bases, the J end lost 4 bases, and 4 bases lay between the germline ends. Looked up from germline, CDR1 is GTSNPN and CDR2 is SVGIG (reference sequence).